A single sample is the source of the 15 T cell receptor beta chains below, sequenced in a study of T cell responses to AZD1222 COVID-19 vaccine. Profiling relied on immunoSEQ multiplex PCR, and the TCRdb table lists in-frame clones only, not all of them. Of roughly 170,000 clones listed, 90% to 95% were seen once; the top ten hold approximately 1%. This sample comprised peripheral blood, obtained on day 0 of AZD1222 vaccination. These receptors came from an adult in good health.

The rearrangement joins TRBV29-1 to TRBJ1-5; 9 nucleotides align to TRBD1. The CDR3 spans 14 residues. The V and J ends lost 1 base and 7 bases, in that order; junction bases with no gene match: 5. Germline assignment: CDR1 SQVTM and CDR2 ANQGSEA. The chain's CDR3 is CSVEGTGDGQPQHF. The CDR3 coding sequence is TGCAGCGTTGAAGGGACAGGGGACGGGCAGCCCCAGCATTTT.

The V call is TRBV5-1, the J call TRBJ1-1, with TRBD1 matching over 7 bases. V trimming: 2 bases; J trimming: 5 bases; junction bases outside the gene matches: 9. This CDR3 region has 15 residues. In germline, CDR1 is SGHRS, CDR2 YFSETQ. For the CDR3, the DNA is TGCGCCAGCAGCTTTCGAGACAGGGAGAAAACTGAAGCTTTCTTT. Translation: CASSFRDREKTEAFF.

This chain connects TRBV6-5 to TRBJ1-6, with TRBD1 as a possible D gene (5 bases). Germline assignment: CDR1 MNHEY and CDR2 SVGAGI. V lost 10 bases and J 7 bases, leaving 11 bases between the germline ends. CDR3 length: 12 residues. CDR3 nucleotide sequence: TGTGCCATACGGGGGGACAATTCACCCCTCCACTTT. It translates to CAIRGDNSPLHF.

This chain joins TRBV30 and TRBJ2-1; 9 bases line up with TRBD1. Germline trimming cut 3 bases from V and 9 bases from J; bases unmatched to any gene: 9. The CDR3 totals 14 residues. Looked up from germline, CDR1 is GTSNPN and CDR2 is SVGIG (reference sequence). CDR3 nucleotide sequence: TGTGCCTGGAGCGCGGGACAGGGCGGCCGTGAGCAGTTCTTC. This encodes CAWSAGQGGREQFF.

The chain employs TRBV19 and TRBJ2-7, with D perhaps matching TRBD1 (6 bases). Germline V gene data show CDR1 as LNHDA and CDR2 as SQIVND (reference sequence). Trimming pared 6 bases from V and 1 base from J, leaving 10 bases between. There are 13 residues in the CDR3. For the CDR3, the DNA is TGTGCCAGTAGGTCAGGACAGTCCTACGAGCAGTACTTC. Its translation is CASRSGQSYEQYF.

This sequence joins TRBV11-3 and TRBJ2-6; the D gene is possibly TRBD2 (5 bases). V was pared by 1 base and J by 3 bases, with 10 bases between. The CDR3 runs to 16 residues. Germline lookup yields CDR1 SGHNT and CDR2 YENEEA. Written as DNA, the CDR3 is TGTGCCAGCAGCTTAGTAGGTACTAGTGGGGCCAACGTCCTGACTTTC. This gives the protein CASSLVGTSGANVLTF.

This sequence joins TRBV5-8 and TRBJ1-5; D gene unclear. CDR1 is SGHTS, CDR2 YDEGEE, per germline. The CDR3 totals 16 residues. Trimming removed 0 bases from V and 6 bases from J, with 16 bases in between. This CDR3 reads CASSLAEGMVGQPQHF. CDR3 DNA: TGTGCCAGCAGCTTGGCCGAGGGAATGGTCGGTCAGCCCCAGCATTTT.

There are a few counts of this clone. The chain couples TRBV10-3 to TRBJ1-2; D is ambiguous. V lost 4 bases, J lost 1 base, and 13 bases lay in between. The CDR3 sequence is 15 residues long. CDR1 is ENHRY and CDR2 is SYGVKD in the germline V gene. CDR3 sequence: CAISVWQTYNYGYTF. The CDR3 DNA follows: TGTGCCATCAGTGTCTGGCAGACCTATAACTATGGCTACACCTTC.

This sequence joins TRBV6-5 and TRBJ2-3, with 8 bases matching TRBD1. J gave up 6 bases and V 0 bases, and 8 bases lay outside the gene matches. Germline V gene data show CDR1 as MNHEY and CDR2 as SVGAGI. This CDR3 has 16 residues. CDR3 nucleotide sequence: TGTGCCAGCAGTTACTCCGGGACAGGCCTCCCGGATACGCAGTATTTT. This sequence encodes CASSYSGTGLPDTQYF.

V and J are TRBV6-1 and TRBJ2-7; no reliable D call. Trimming took off 3 bases at V and 6 bases at J, with 12 bases between the two ends. From germline, CDR1 is MNHNS and CDR2 SASEGT. The CDR3 is 13 amino acids. CDR3 in DNA: TGTGCCAGCAGTGATTGGGGAATAGGCGAGCAGTACTTC. This encodes CASSDWGIGEQYF.

The V gene is TRBV30, the J gene TRBJ1-4, with D maybe TRBD1 (6 bases). Germline CDR1 is GTSNPN and CDR2 is SVGIG (reference sequence). This CDR3 has 15 residues. Deletions cut 1 base from V and 7 bases from J, with 16 bases between. The CDR3 DNA sequence: TGTGCCTGGAGTGCCGACAATAACAGGGCTGAAAAACTGTTTTTT. Protein sequence: CAWSADNNRAEKLFF.

The rearrangement links TRBV21-1 to TRBJ1-4. TRBV21-1 is flagged as a pseudogene. This CDR3 spans 13 amino acids. The CDR3 DNA sequence: TGTGCCAGTACCTATTTCGGGCAGGAAAAACTGTTTTTT. Its translation: CASTYFGQEKLFF.

The chain has TRBV6-2 or TRBV6-3 and TRBJ1-2; D ambiguous. CDR1 is MNHEY and CDR2 is SVGEGT in the germline V gene. Trimming took off 4 bases at V and 6 bases at J, with 12 bases between the two ends. The CDR3 runs 13 residues. Here the CDR3 reads CASSSPGLNGYTF. CDR3 DNA sequence: TGTGCCAGCAGTTCTCCGGGTTTGAATGGCTACACCTTC.

V usage is TRBV5-6 and J usage is TRBJ2-3; no clear D. In germline, CDR1 is SGHDT, CDR2 YYEEEE. V was trimmed by 1 base and J by 0 bases, leaving 12 bases between them. The CDR3 is 16 amino acids. The CDR3: CASSLTVEPSTDTQYF. DNA for the CDR3: TGTGCCAGCAGCTTGACCGTGGAGCCTAGCACAGATACGCAGTATTTT.

This clone was picked up a small number of times. This chain links TRBV2 with TRBJ1-5, with D perhaps TRBD1 (5 bases). The CDR3 contains 14 residues. V lost 4 bases to trimming and J lost 2 bases, with 9 bases between them. Germline values: CDR1 SNHLY, CDR2 FYNNEI. The CDR3 here is CASSARVGNQPQHF. CDR3 bases: TGTGCCAGCAGTGCCAGGGTGGGCAATCAGCCCCAGCATTTT.